Below, 25 T cell receptor beta chains from the same sample are listed, as sequenced in a study of tumor-infiltrating lymphocytes in primary liver carcinoma. Unsorted bulk tissue of about 18-32 mg yielded co-extracted RNA and DNA. Synthesis of TCR beta cDNA was carried out from 500 ng total RNA with a constant-region primer. Sequencing libraries for TCR beta derived from three nested multiplex PCR rounds that used slightly modified ARM-PCR. Investigators reported that the first two PCR rounds, at 10 to 11 cycles each, used TRBV1-TRBV30 forward primers with a C-beta reverse primer. From the multiplex PCR reads, TCRdb called clonotypes with MiXCR, one entry per CDR3 protein. This sample has 50,000 to 60,000 distinct CDR3 sequences, with approximately 80% found just once. The material sequenced was liver tumor tissue from sampling region 5. Subset meaning: tumor region T5, tumor centre. These receptors were obtained from a man between 40 and 49 years old with primary liver carcinoma and hepatitis B virus infection.

Worth noting for this clonotype: The CDR3 end shows no conserved phenylalanine or tryptophan, and so a read error is likely. The chain is built from TRBV11-2 and TRBJ2-5, with a weak D call TRBD2 (5 bases). The CDR3 runs to 12 residues. The V gene's germline CDR1 is SGHAT and CDR2 FQNNGV. The DNA of the CDR3 is TGTGCCAGCAGCTTAGATTGGGAGACACAGTACTTA. Its protein is CASSLDWETQYL.

Of note for this clonotype: The CDR3 does not close with the conserved phenylalanine or tryptophan, likely indicating a read error. This chain joins TRBV4-2 and TRBJ2-3; D possibly uses TRBD1 or TRBD2 (6 bases each). Germline assignment: CDR1 LGHNA and CDR2 YNFKEQ. The CDR3 runs to 15 residues. This CDR3 is CANSQGGGSTDTQYY. The CDR3 coding sequence is TGTGCCAACAGCCAAGGAGGGGGGAGCACAGATACGCAGTATTAT.

In this sample, this clonotype turned up many times. A read error is likely, as this CDR3 ends without the conserved phenylalanine or tryptophan. The V and J genes are TRBV4-1 and TRBJ1-1; 8 nucleotides line up with TRBD1. Trimming at V came to 1 base and at J to 3 bases, leaving 7 bases not matched to a gene. Germline V gene data show CDR1 as MGHRA and CDR2 as YSYEKL. The CDR3 is 16 amino acids. This CDR3 reads CASSQGDRGRDTEAFL. CDR3 sequence (DNA): TGCGCCAGCAGCCAAGGTGACAGGGGAAGGGACACTGAAGCTTTCCTT.

The chain links TRBV30 to TRBJ1-2; the D gene is possibly TRBD1 (5 bases). The ends were cut back, 5 bases at V and 3 bases at J, with 16 bases in the middle. CDR3 length: 14 residues. CDR1 is GTSNPN and CDR2 is SVGIG in the germline V gene (reference sequence). The CDR3: CAWSQGTKDYGYTF. CDR3 DNA: TGTGCCTGGTCCCAGGGAACCAAAGACTATGGCTACACCTTC.

This clonotype appeared once. At one end the junction does not follow the germline gene, possibly because of a read error. This sequence joins TRBV11-3 and TRBJ2-1; D gene uncertain. The CDR3 spans 12 residues. Germline V gene data show CDR1 as SGHNT and CDR2 as YENEEA. The CDR3 DNA is TGTGCTAGCAGCTTAAATGCCGATGAGCAGCTCTTC. It codes for CASSLNADEQLF.

About this clonotype itself: As the CDR3 is not closed by the conserved phenylalanine or tryptophan, this likely results from a read error. The DNA for the CDR3 is TGTGCCAGCGAGAAGGGGCGGATGTTACCAGATACGCAGTATTAT. This encodes CASEKGRMLPDTQYY. The gene calls are TRBV12-3 or TRBV12-4 and TRBJ2-3; possible D gene TRBD1, 5 bases. V lost 8 bases and J lost 4, with 19 bases in between. The CDR3 is made up of 15 amino acids.

Points on this clonotype: Likely a read error: the CDR3 ends without its conserved phenylalanine or tryptophan. The chain uses TRBV2 and TRBJ2-7; TRBD2 matches at 8 bases. This CDR3 comprises 13 residues. V dropped 7 bases and J dropped 0; count of bases not matched to a gene: 2. Germline values: CDR1 SNHLY, CDR2 FYNNEI. The CDR3 sequence is CASTGGGSYEQYL. CDR3 in DNA: TGTGCCAGCACCGGGGGGGGCTCCTACGAGCAGTACTTA.

About this clonotype itself: An end of the junction differs from the germline gene, which may be a read error. The CDR3 here is CASSRGLEQYF. The CDR3 DNA sequence: TGTGCCAGCAGCCGGGGACTAGAGCAATACTTC. J is TRBJ2-7 and V is TRBV12-3 or TRBV12-4; TRBD2 aligns across 8 bases. This CDR3 has 11 amino acids.

In regard to this clonotype: At one boundary the junction diverges from the germline segment, which might be a read error. The chain links TRBV5-1 to TRBJ2-3, with D possibly matching TRBD2 (6 bases). The CDR3 loop spans 16 amino acids. CDR1 is SGHRS, CDR2 YFSETQ, per germline. As DNA, the CDR3 is TGCACCAGCAGCATGGCCCGGGACTCCCTCACAGATACGCAGTATTTT. This translates into CTSSMARDSLTDTQYF.

The CDR3 reads CASSLDGQPSYNEQFF. CDR3 DNA sequence: TGTGCCAGCAGCTTGGACGGTCAACCCTCCTACAATGAGCAGTTCTTC. The V call is TRBV5-4, the J call TRBJ2-1; unclear D gene. The CDR3 extends over 16 amino acids. CDR1 and CDR2 from the germline V gene are SGHNT and YYREEE (reference sequence). Between the trimmed V and J ends, which lost 0 bases and 0 bases, there was a span of 10 bases.

Details on this clonotype: A junction end diverges from the germline sequence, so it may reflect a read error. This chain joins TRBV5-1 and TRBJ2-1, with TRBD2 as a possible D gene (7 bases). Germline CDR1 reads SGHRS; CDR2 reads YFSETQ. The CDR3 length is 16 residues. CDR3 loop: CSSSLTGGSRYNERFF. In DNA form, the CDR3 reads TGCTCCAGCAGCTTGACAGGCGGGAGTAGATACAATGAGCGGTTCTTC.

This clonotype was counted only a few times. A much larger clonotype is one base distant, so this may be a read error. This chain connects TRBV30 to TRBJ2-7; no clear D. The CDR3 contains 13 residues. Germline CDR1 and CDR2: GTSNPN and SVGIG (reference sequence). Trimming cost V 5 bases and J 2 bases, with 13 bases left between them. In nucleotides, the CDR3 is TGTGCCTGGGGGCCCTCCGCGACCTACGAGCAGTACTTC. It yields the protein CAWGPSATYEQYF. Supplemented by reference TRBV30 and TRBJ2-7, the full variable domain reads SQTIHQWPATLVQPVGSPLSLECTVEGTSNPNLYWYRQAAGRGLQLLFYSVGIGQISSEVPQNLSASRPQDRQFILSSKKLLLSDSGFYLCAWGPSATYEQYFGPGTRLTVT.

The chain couples TRBV5-1 to TRBJ2-2; no clear D. The germline V gene encodes CDR1 SGHRS and CDR2 YFSETQ. The length of the CDR3 is 12 residues. Trimming pared 5 bases from V and 7 bases from J, leaving 9 bases between. The CDR3 sequence is CASSFYIGELFF. The CDR3 nucleotides read TGCGCCAGCAGTTTCTACATCGGGGAGCTGTTTTTT.

Notes on this clonotype: At one of its ends the junction is not consistent with the germline gene, which may arise from a read error. J is TRBJ2-5 and V is TRBV7-9, with D possibly TRBD1 on 6 matching bases. Germline CDR1 SEHNR, CDR2 FQNEAQ (reference sequence). There are 14 residues in the CDR3. The CDR3 sequence is CASSLSRGEEAQYF. CDR3 sequence (DNA): TGTGCCAGCAGCTTATCCAGGGGAGAAGAGGCCCAGTATTTC. Together with reference TRBV7-9 and TRBJ2-5, the CDR3 gives the full variable domain: DTGVSQNPRHKITKRGQNVTFRCDPISEHNRLYWYRQTLGQGPEFLTYFQNEAQLEKSRLLSDRFSAERPKGSFSTLEIQRTEQGDSAMYLCASSLSRGEEAQYFGPGTRLLVL.

This clonotype has just a few counts. This may arise from a read error, as a much more abundant clone is one base away. V is TRBV5-1 and J is TRBJ2-1, with 9 nucleotides matching TRBD2. This CDR3 has 14 residues. Germline values: CDR1 SGHRS, CDR2 YFSETQ. This chain's CDR3 is CASSSAGGYNEQLF. For the CDR3, the DNA is TGCGCCAGCAGTTCGGCGGGAGGGTACAATGAGCAGTTGTTC.

This CDR3 reads CATTSGDVNTEAFF. The CDR3, as DNA: TGCGCCACCACGTCGGGGGACGTGAACACTGAAGCTTTCTTT. The chain combines TRBV5-1 with TRBJ1-1, with D perhaps TRBD1 (5 bases). Germline loops: CDR1 SGHRS, CDR2 YFSETQ. This CDR3 has 14 amino acids. V was shortened by 9 bases and J by 0 bases, with 15 bases between the two germline ends.

This clonotype appeared once. Relative to the germline gene, one junction end is altered; a read error may explain this. The chain couples TRBV5-1 to TRBJ2-2; D uncertain. This CDR3 has 12 amino acids. The germline CDR1 and CDR2 sequences are SGHRS and YFSETQ. The CDR3 reads CPCSFYTRELFF. DNA for the CDR3: TGCCCCTGCAGTTTTTACACCCGGGAGCTGTTTTTT.

By sample fraction, this clonotype is medium-sized (0.01 to 0.1%). The chain uses TRBV29-1 and TRBJ2-4; D is possibly TRBD2 (5 bases). The CDR3 is 16 residues long. From germline, CDR1 is SQVTM and CDR2 ANQGSEA. V was clipped by 2 bases and J by 0 bases, with 14 bases between them. This chain's CDR3 is CSVETSGEGAKNIQYF. The CDR3 DNA reads as TGCAGCGTTGAAACGAGCGGTGAAGGAGCCAAAAACATTCAGTACTTC.

Concerning this clonotype itself: A junction end diverges from the germline sequence, so it may reflect a read error. This chain connects TRBV6-1 to TRBJ1-2; the D is unclear. Germline CDR1 and CDR2: MNHNS and SASEGT. There are 12 residues in the CDR3. The CDR3: CASSAPLYVNTF. As DNA, the CDR3 is TGTGCCAGTAGTGCCCCCCTATATGTCAACACCTTC.

In the case of this clonotype: One end of the junction does not line up with germline, which may come from a read error. The V and J genes are TRBV30 and TRBJ2-3; no clear D gene. The V gene's germline CDR1 is GTSNPN and CDR2 SVGIG (reference sequence). The CDR3 spans 15 residues. The CDR3, as DNA: TGTGCCTGGAGCCGAACTAACCCTTTCACAGATACGCAGTTTTTT. As protein: CAWSRTNPFTDTQFF.

This clonotype has just one count. The CDR3 ends on some other residue instead of the conserved phenylalanine or tryptophan, so this is likely a read error. The chain has TRBV28 and TRBJ1-2; unclear D gene. Trimming removed 6 bases from V and 6 bases from J, with 5 bases in between. The germline CDR1 and CDR2 sequences are MDHEN and SYDVKM. The CDR3 is 10 amino acids. CDR3 sequence (DNA): TGTGCCAGCAGCTTTAATGGCTACACCTTA. It translates to CASSFNGYTL.

As regards this clonotype: A junction boundary mismatches the germline segment, possibly from a read error. The chain is built from TRBV2 and TRBJ2-7, with D unresolved. The CDR3 spans 14 residues. Germline V CDR1 and CDR2: SNHLY, FYNNEI. This CDR3 reads CASSEGIRIAEQYF. In DNA form, the CDR3 reads TGCGCCAGCAGTGAAGGAATAAGGATAGCTGAGCAGTACTTC.

To note about this clonotype: One junction end disagrees with the germline gene, perhaps due to a read error. V gene TRBV29-1 combines with J gene TRBJ2-2; TRBD2 is a possible D gene (5 bases). The CDR3 has 13 residues. CDR1 SQVTM and CDR2 ANQGSEA come from the germline V gene. The CDR3 DNA reads TGCAGCGTTGGATTAGCGAGCACCTGGGAGCCGTTTTTT. Its translation is CSVGLASTWEPFF.

Worth noting for this clonotype: One end of the junction fails to match germline, which may point to a read error. The rearrangement links TRBV12-3 or TRBV12-4 to TRBJ1-1, with a weak D call TRBD1 (6 bases). The CDR3 totals 14 residues. The CDR3 is CASSLMDRDTEAFF. CDR3 DNA: TGTGCCAGCAGTTTGATGGATAGGGACACCGAAGCTTTCTTC.

This clonotype was seen only a few times. As the CDR3 is not closed by the conserved phenylalanine or tryptophan, this likely results from a read error. The chain is built from TRBV6-1 and TRBJ2-7, with 10 bases aligning to TRBD2. Losses at the gene ends were 3 bases for V and 3 bases for J; bases not matched to a gene: 5. CDR1 MNHNS and CDR2 SASEGT come from the germline V gene. The CDR3 loop spans 15 amino acids. The CDR3 spells CASSEGTSALYEQYL. The CDR3 DNA is TGTGCCAGCAGTGAGGGGACTAGCGCTCTCTACGAGCAGTACCTC.